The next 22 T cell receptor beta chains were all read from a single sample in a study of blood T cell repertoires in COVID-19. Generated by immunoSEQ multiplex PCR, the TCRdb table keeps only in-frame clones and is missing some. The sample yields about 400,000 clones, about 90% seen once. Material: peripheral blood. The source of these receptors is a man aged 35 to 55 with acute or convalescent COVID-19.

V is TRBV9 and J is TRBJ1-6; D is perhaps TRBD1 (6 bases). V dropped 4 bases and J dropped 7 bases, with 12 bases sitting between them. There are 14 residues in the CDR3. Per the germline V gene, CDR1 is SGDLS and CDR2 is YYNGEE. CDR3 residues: CASSIRGGNSPLHF. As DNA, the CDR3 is TGTGCCAGCAGCATCAGGGGCGGGAATTCACCCCTCCACTTT.

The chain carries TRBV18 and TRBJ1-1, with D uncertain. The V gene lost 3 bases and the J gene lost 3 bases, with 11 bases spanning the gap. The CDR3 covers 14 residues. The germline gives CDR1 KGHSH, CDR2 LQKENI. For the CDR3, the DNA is TGTGCCAGCTCACCGGCCGGAGAGTACACTGAAGCTTTCTTT. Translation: CASSPAGEYTEAFF.

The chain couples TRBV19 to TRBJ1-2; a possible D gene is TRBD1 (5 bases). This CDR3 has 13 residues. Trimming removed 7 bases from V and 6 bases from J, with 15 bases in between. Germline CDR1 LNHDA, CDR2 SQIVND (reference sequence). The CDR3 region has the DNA TGTGCCAGTAACATGGGGGGAGGAGATGGCTACACCTTC. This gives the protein CASNMGGGDGYTF.

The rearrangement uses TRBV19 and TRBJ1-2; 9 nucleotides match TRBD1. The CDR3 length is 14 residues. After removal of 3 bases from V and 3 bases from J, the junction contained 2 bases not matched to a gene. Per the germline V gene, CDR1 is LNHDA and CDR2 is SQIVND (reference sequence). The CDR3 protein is CASSMGQGDYGYTF. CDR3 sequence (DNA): TGTGCCAGTAGTATGGGACAGGGCGACTATGGCTACACCTTC.

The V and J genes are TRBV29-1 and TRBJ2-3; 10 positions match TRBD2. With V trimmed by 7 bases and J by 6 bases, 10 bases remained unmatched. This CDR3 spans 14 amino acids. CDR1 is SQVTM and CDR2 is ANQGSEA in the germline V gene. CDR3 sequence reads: CSARAGGSLDTQYF. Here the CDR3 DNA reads TGCAGCGCACGAGCGGGGGGGTCTTTGGATACGCAGTATTTT.

CDR3 in amino acids: CASSVTPDASYNEQFF. The CDR3 bases are TGTGCCAGCAGCGTCACTCCCGATGCCTCTTACAATGAGCAGTTCTTC. The rearrangement joins TRBV5-6 to TRBJ2-1; D is unresolved. Per germline, CDR1 SGHDT and CDR2 YYEEEE. There are 16 residues in the CDR3. V lost 4 bases and J lost 4, with 18 bases in between.

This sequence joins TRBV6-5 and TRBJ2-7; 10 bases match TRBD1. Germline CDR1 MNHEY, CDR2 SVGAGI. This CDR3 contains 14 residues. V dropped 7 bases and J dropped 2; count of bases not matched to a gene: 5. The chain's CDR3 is CASTPGQGTYEQYF. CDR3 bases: TGTGCCAGCACCCCGGGACAGGGGACCTACGAGCAGTACTTC.

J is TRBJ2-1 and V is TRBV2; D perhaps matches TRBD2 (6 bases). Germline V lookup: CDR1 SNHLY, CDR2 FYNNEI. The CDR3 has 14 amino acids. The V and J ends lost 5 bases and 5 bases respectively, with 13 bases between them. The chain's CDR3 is CASSRGRTNNEQFF. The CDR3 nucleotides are TGTGCCAGCAGTCGGGGGAGGACTAACAATGAGCAGTTCTTC.

This CDR3 reads CSATKRTGGGTEAFF. The DNA for the CDR3 is TGCAGCGCGACGAAACGGACAGGGGGCGGCACTGAAGCTTTCTTT. The chain recombines TRBV29-1 with TRBJ1-1; 11 bases line up with TRBD1. Trimming at V came to 7 bases and at J to 4 bases, leaving 11 bases not matched to a gene. The CDR3 has 15 residues. Germline V gives CDR1 SQVTM, CDR2 ANQGSEA.

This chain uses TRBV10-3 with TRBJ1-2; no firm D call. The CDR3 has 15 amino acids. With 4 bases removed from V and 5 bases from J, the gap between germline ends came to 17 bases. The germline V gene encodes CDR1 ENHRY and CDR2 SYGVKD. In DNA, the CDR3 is TGTGCCATCAGTGTTAGTCTGGCAGGAACATATGGCTACACCTTC. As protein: CAISVSLAGTYGYTF.

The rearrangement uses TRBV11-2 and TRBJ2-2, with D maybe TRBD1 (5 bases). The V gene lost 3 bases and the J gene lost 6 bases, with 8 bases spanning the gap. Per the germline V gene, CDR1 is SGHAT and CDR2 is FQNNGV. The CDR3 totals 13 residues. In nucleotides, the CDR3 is TGTGCCAGCAGCTTCCAGGGCTCCGGGGAGCTGTTTTTT. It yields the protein CASSFQGSGELFF. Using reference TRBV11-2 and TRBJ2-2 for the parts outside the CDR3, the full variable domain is EAGVAQSPRYKIIEKRQSVAFWCNPISGHATLYWYQQILGQGPKLLIQFQNNGVVDDSQLPKDRFSAERLKGVDSTLKIQPAKLEDSAVYLCASSFQGSGELFFGEGSRLTVL.

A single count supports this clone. The CDR3 coding sequence is TGTGCCAGCAGCGTAATTCAATGGGCCAAACCAGATACGCAGTATTTT. It specifies CASSVIQWAKPDTQYF. The chain has TRBV9 and TRBJ2-3, with D unclear. V gave up 1 base and J gave up 4 bases, with 16 bases separating them. Germline-derived CDR1 and CDR2 are SGDLS and YYNGEE. The CDR3 sequence is 16 residues long.

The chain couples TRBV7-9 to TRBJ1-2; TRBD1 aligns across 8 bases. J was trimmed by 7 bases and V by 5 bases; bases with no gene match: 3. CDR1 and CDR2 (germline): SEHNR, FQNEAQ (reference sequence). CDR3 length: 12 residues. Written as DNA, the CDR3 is TGTGCCAGCAGCCCCGGGACAGGTGGCTACACCTTC. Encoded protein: CASSPGTGGYTF.

CDR3 sequence (DNA): TGTGCCAGCAGCGGGGGACTAGCGAGTTACGAGCAGTACTTC. It encodes CASSGGLASYEQYF. The chain recombines TRBV9 with TRBJ2-7; 10 nucleotides line up with TRBD2. This CDR3 has 14 amino acids. The germline V gene encodes CDR1 SGDLS and CDR2 YYNGEE. Trimming removed 3 bases from V and 4 bases from J; junction bases left unmatched: 4.

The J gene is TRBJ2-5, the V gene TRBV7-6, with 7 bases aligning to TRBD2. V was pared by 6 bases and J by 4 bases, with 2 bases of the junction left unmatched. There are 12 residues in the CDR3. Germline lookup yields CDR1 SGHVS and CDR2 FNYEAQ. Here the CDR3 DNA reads TGTGCCAGCAGGGGGGGGTTAGAGACCCAGTACTTC. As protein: CASRGGLETQYF.

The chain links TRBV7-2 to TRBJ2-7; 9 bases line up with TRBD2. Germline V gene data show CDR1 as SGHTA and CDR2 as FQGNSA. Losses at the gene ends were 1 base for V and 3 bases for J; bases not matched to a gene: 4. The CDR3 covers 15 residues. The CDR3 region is CASSLDLAGYYEQYF. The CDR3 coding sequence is TGTGCCAGCAGCTTAGATCTAGCGGGGTACTACGAGCAGTACTTC.

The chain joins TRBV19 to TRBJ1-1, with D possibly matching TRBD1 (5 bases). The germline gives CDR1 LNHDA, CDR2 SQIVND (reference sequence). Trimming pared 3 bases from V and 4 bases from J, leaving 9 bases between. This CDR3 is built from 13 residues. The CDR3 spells CASSIFQGTEAFF. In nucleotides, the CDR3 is TGTGCCAGTAGTATTTTTCAGGGCACTGAAGCTTTCTTT.

Here the CDR3 DNA reads TGTGCCAGCAGCGCAGGGGGCAATGAAAAACTGTTTTTT. It is translated as CASSAGGNEKLFF. The chain employs TRBV9 and TRBJ1-4; 8 bases line up with TRBD1. CDR1 is SGDLS and CDR2 is YYNGEE in the germline V gene. J was trimmed by 5 bases and V by 3 bases; bases with no gene match: 0. The CDR3 contains 13 residues.

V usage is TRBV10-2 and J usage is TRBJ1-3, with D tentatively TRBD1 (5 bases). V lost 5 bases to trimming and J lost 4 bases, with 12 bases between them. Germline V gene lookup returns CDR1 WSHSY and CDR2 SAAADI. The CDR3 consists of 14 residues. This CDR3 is CASSKNRFGNTIYF. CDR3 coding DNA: TGCGCCAGCAGTAAAAACAGGTTCGGAAACACCATATATTTT.

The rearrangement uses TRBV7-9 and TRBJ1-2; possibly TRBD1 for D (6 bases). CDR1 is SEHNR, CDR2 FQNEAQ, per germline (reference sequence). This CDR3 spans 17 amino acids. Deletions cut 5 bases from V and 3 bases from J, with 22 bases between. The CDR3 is CASSARDTGILYYGYTF. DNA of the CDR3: TGTGCCAGCAGCGCCCGGGACACAGGGATCCTTTACTATGGCTACACCTTC.

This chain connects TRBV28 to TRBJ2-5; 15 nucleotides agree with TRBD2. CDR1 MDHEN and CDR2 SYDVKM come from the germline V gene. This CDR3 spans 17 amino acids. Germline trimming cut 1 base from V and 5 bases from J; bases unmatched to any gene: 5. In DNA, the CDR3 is TGTGCCAGCAGTTTATCGGGACTAGCGGGGGGTAGGGAGACCCAGTACTTC. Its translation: CASSLSGLAGGRETQYF.

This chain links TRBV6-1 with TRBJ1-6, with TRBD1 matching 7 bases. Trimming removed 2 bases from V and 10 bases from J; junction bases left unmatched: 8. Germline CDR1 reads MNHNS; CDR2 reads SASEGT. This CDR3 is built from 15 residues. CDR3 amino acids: CASSERRQGGSPLHF. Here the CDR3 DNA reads TGTGCCAGCAGTGAACGGAGACAGGGTGGGTCACCCCTCCACTTT.